This T cell receptor beta chain was identified during a study of Graves' ophthalmopathy and Graves' hyperthyroidism. Other autoimmune diseases, uncontrolled infections, pregnancy or lactation ruled patients out of participation. General observations from the study: Blood also contained most of the expanded thyroid clonotypes above 0.001 frequency. A classifier, a 13-signature model, separated ophthalmopathy from stable hyperthyroidism with nearly 90% sensitivity and about 83% specificity.

Turning to this clonotype: What it binds is not known.

The authors amplified TCR beta CDR3 regions, and they did so from RNA transcripts for repertoire sequencing. Second-round multiplex PCR came after a first-round RT-PCR that employed HTBI primers. A single record per CDR3 protein comes from TCRdb applying MiXCR to the multiplex PCR reads. The table lists around 1.1 million distinct CDR3 sequences, 35% to 45% of them singletons. Trimming stripped 5 bases from V and 6 bases from J, with 10 bases between. This CDR3 comprises 11 residues. Germline CDR1 reads SQVTM; CDR2 reads ANQGSEA. The sequence derives from an adult man with Graves' hyperthyroidism. This chain uses TRBV29-1 with TRBJ1-1, with no clear D. Material for sequencing was peripheral blood or thyroid tissue (not recorded which). The CDR3 DNA is TGCAGCGTTTTCGCGGCCTCTGAAGCTTTCTTT. Protein: CSVFAASEAFF.